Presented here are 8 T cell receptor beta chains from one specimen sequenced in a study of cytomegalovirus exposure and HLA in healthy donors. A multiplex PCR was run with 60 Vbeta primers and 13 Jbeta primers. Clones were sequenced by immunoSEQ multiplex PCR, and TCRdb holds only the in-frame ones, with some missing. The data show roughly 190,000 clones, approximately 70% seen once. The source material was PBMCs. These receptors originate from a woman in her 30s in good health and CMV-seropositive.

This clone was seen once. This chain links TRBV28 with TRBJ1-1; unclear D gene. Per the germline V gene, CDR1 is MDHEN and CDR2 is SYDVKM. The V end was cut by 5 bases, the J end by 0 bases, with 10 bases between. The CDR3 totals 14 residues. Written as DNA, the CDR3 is TGTGCCAGCAGTATGACGGAGATGAACACTGAAGCTTTCTTT. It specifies CASSMTEMNTEAFF.

CDR3 sequence: CASSHGGYSGANVLTF. DNA for the CDR3: TGTGCCAGCAGCCATGGGGGCTACTCTGGGGCCAACGTCCTGACTTTC. The rearrangement uses TRBV14 and TRBJ2-6, with TRBD1 as a possible D gene (6 bases). From germline, CDR1 is SGHDN and CDR2 FVKESK. V was shortened by 3 bases and J by 0 bases, with 9 bases between the two germline ends. This CDR3 has 16 residues. The full variable domain, in which reference TRBV14 and TRBJ2-6 provide the parts outside the CDR3, is EAGVTQFPSHSVIEKGQTVTLRCDPISGHDNLYWYRRVMGKEIKFLLHFVKESKQDESGMPNNRFLAERTGGTYSTLKVQPAELEDSGVYFCASSHGGYSGANVLTFGAGSRLTVL.

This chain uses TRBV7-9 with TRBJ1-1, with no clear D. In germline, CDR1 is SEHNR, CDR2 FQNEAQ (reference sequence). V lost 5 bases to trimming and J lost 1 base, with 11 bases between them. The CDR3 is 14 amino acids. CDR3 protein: CASSPPGGNTEAFF. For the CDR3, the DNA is TGTGCCAGCAGCCCCCCAGGTGGGAACACTGAAGCTTTCTTT.

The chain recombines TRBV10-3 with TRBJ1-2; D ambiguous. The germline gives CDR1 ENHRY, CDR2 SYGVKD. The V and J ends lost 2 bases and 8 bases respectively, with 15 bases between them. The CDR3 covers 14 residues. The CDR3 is CAISEKDGGYGYTF. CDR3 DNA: TGTGCCATCAGTGAGAAAGACGGAGGTTACGGCTACACCTTC.

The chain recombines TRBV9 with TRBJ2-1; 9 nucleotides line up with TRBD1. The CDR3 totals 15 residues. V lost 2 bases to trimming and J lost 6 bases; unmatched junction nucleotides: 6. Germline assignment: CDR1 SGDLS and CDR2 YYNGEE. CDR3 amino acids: CASSVFGTGSNEQFF. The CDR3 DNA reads TGTGCCAGCAGCGTCTTCGGGACAGGGTCCAATGAGCAGTTCTTC.

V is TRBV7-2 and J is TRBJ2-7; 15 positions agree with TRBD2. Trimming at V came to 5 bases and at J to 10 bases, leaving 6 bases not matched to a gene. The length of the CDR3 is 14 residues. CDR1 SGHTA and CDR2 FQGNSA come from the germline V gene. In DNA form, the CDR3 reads TGTGCCAGCAGCCTGGGACTAGCGGGAGGAGAACAGTACTTC. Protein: CASSLGLAGGEQYF. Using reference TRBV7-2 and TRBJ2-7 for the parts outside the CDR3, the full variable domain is GAGVSQSPSNKVTEKGKDVELRCDPISGHTALYWYRQSLGQGLEFLIYFQGNSAPDKSGLPSDRFSAERTGGSVSTLTIQRTQQEDSAVYLCASSLGLAGGEQYFGPGTRLTVT.

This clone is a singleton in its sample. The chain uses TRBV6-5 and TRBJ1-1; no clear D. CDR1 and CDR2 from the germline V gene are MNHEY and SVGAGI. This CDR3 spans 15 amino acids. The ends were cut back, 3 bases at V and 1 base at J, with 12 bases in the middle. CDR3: CASSYGGPRNTEAFF. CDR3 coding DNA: TGTGCCAGCAGTTATGGCGGTCCCAGGAACACTGAAGCTTTCTTT.

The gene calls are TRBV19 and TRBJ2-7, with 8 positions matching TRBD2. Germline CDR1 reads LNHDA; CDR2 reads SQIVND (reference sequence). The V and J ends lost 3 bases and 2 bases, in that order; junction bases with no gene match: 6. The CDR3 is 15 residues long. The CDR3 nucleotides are TGTGCCAGTAGTATCCTAGCGGGTCCGACCTACGAGCAGTACTTC. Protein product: CASSILAGPTYEQYF.